This TCR beta chain was found in a study of response to subunit inactivated influenza vaccine. The germline gives CDR1 SGDLS, CDR2 YYNGEE. The CDR3 is made up of 17 amino acids. V lost 3 bases to trimming and J lost 7 bases, with 22 bases between them. TCRdb used MiXCR to reprocess the RT-PCR reads, holding one entry per CDR3 protein. The sample lists 400,000 to 550,000 distinct CDR3 sequences; 25% were seen once. V and J are TRBV9 and TRBJ2-2; the D gene is possibly TRBD1 (6 bases). The source of this sequence is a man in his fifties who received an inactivated influenza vaccine. Material: CD4+ T cells sorted from PBMCs, obtained more than 4 days after vaccination. The CDR3 DNA reads as TGTGCCAGCAGCGCCCTCACGGACCCCCGAGGGGGCGGGGAGCTGTTTTTT. As protein: CASSALTDPRGGGELFF.